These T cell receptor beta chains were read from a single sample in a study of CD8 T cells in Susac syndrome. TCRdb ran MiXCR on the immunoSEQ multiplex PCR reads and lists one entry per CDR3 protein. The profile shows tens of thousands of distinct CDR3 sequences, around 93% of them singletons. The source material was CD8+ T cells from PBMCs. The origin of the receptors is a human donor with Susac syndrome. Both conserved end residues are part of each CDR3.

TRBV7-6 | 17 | CASSLFGREGRGETQYF
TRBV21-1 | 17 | CASSLFGLARSTDTQYF
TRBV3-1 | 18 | CASSQAVSGRVVDNEQFF
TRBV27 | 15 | CASSVSSGSTDTQYF
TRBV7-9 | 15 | CASSSTSQFTGELFF
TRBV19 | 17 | CASSIDPRLANTGELFF
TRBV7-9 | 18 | CASSLGLGQARMNTEAFF
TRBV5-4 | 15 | CASSAGTDGTDTQYF
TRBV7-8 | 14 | CASSLDADRDTQYF
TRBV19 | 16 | CASRPSPGQGGETQYF
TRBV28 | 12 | CASDDRVYGYTF
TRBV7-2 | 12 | CASSTPGETQYF
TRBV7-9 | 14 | CASSLRAGGDEQYF
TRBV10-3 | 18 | CATFPTGTETGRRYGYTF
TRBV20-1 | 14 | CSAPRQGRTGELFF
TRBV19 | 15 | CASSTNRDGDTEAFF
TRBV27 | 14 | CASSKGRSNYGYTF
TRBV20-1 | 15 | CRYRGLAGSTDTQYF
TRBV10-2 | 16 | CASSATERELGETQYF
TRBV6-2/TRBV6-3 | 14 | CASSYTGPGTEAFF
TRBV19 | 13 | CASSGYRSYGYTF
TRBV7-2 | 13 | CASSYRLNEKLFF
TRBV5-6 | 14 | CASSLGQGLHEQFF
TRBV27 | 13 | CASSLIPRGELFF
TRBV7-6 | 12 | CASSRLEDEQFF
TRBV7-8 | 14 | CASSLAEPSYEQYF